These T cell receptor beta chains were read from a single sample in a study of cytomegalovirus exposure and HLA in healthy donors. The repertoire was sequenced with immunoSEQ multiplex PCR; TCRdb's copy has only in-frame clones and lacks some. Of roughly 110,000 clones listed, around 76% are singletons. Input material: PBMCs. The receptors here all came from a man aged 25-40 years in good health and CMV-seropositive. CDR3s include the opening cysteine and the closing phenylalanine or tryptophan. The D gene is left open where the match is weak. Clone sizes are given selectively: once, few, many, or a class where the clone is expanded.

TRBJ2-5	NA	TRBV27	NA	CASSSGKRQETQYF	TGTGCCAGCAGTTCAGGGAAGCGCCAAGAGACCCAGTACTTC
TRBJ1-5	NA	TRBV28	NA	CASRYLRVSNQPQHF	TGTGCCAGCAGGTATCTCCGGGTTAGCAATCAGCCCCAGCATTTT
TRBJ2-3	NA	TRBV11-1	few	CASSATGAGDTQYF	TGTGCCAGCAGCGCCACAGGAGCCGGAGATACGCAGTATTTT
TRBJ2-7	NA	TRBV27	NA	CASSLFNSYEQYF	TGTGCCAGCAGTTTATTCAACTCCTACGAGCAGTACTTC
TRBJ2-7	NA	TRBV6-5	NA	CASSPGSYEQYF	TGTGCCAGCAGCCCCGGTTCTTACGAGCAGTACTTC
TRBJ1-2	NA	TRBV2	NA	CASSEMGAANYGYTF	TGTGCCAGCAGTGAAATGGGGGCTGCTAACTATGGCTACACCTTC
TRBJ1-6	NA	TRBV19	NA	CASSIGVGSNSPLHF	TGTGCCAGTAGTATTGGGGTAGGGAGTAATTCACCCCTCCACTTT
TRBJ1-5	TRBD1	TRBV6-6	NA	CASKLGQGAGQPQHF	TGTGCCAGCAAGTTAGGACAGGGGGCGGGTCAGCCCCAGCATTTT
TRBJ1-1	TRBD1	TRBV7-9	once	CASSETGVNTEAFF	TGTGCCAGCAGCGAGACAGGGGTGAACACTGAGGCTTTCTTT
TRBJ2-5	TRBD1	TRBV13	once	CASSYGQGQAREQYF	TGTGCCAGCAGCTACGGACAGGGGCAGGCGAGGGAGCAGTACTTC
TRBJ1-4	NA	TRBV7-7	NA	CASSLARGSNEKLFF	TGTGCCAGCAGCTTAGCAAGGGGGTCAAATGAAAAACTGTTTTTT
TRBJ1-2	NA	TRBV25-1	NA	CASSEYSLNYGYTF	TGTGCCAGCAGTGAATACTCCCTCAACTATGGCTACACCTTC
TRBJ2-2	NA	TRBV10-3	NA	CAVNRNTGELFF	TGTGCCGTCAACAGGAACACCGGGGAGCTGTTTTTT
TRBJ2-3	NA	TRBV25-1	NA	CASSDESTGSTDTQYF	TGTGCCAGCAGTGATGAAAGTACAGGTAGCACAGATACGCAGTATTTT
TRBJ1-4	NA	TRBV6-1	NA	CASLRGGYNEKLFF	TGTGCCAGCCTACGGGGAGGGTATAATGAAAAACTGTTTTTT
TRBJ2-7	NA	TRBV21-1	NA	CASSIPGLAYEQYF	TGTGCCAGCAGCATACCGGGACTAGCCTACGAGCAGTACTTC
TRBJ2-3	TRBD2	TRBV5-1	NA	CASSLATSGGAPDTQYF	TGCGCCAGCAGCTTGGCAACTAGCGGGGGGGCCCCAGATACGCAGTATTTT
TRBJ2-1	TRBD1	TRBV7-8	NA	CASSLSGTGWNNEQFF	TGTGCCAGCAGCTTATCCGGGACAGGGTGGAACAATGAGCAGTTCTTC
TRBJ2-3	NA	TRBV6-5	NA	CASSSASGADTQYF	TGTGCCAGCAGTTCTGCAAGCGGCGCAGATACGCAGTATTTT
TRBJ1-3	NA	TRBV11-2	NA	CASSFLRGNTIYF	TGTGCCAGCAGCTTCCTTCGGGGAAACACCATATATTTT
TRBJ2-3	TRBD2	TRBV6-1	few	CASSEALAGGTDTQYF	TGTGCCAGCAGTGAAGCGCTAGCGGGGGGCACAGATACGCAGTATTTT
TRBJ2-1	TRBD2	TRBV11-2	NA	CASSLLRGGRNEQFF	TGTGCCAGCAGCTTGTTGCGGGGGGGCCGGAATGAGCAGTTCTTC
TRBJ2-7	TRBD2	TRBV4-1	NA	CASSPRVAGAKNGDEQYF	TGCGCCAGCAGCCCCCGGGTAGCGGGGGCCAAGAACGGCGACGAGCAGTACTTC
TRBJ2-1	NA	TRBV4-1	NA	CASSPPMVAAYNEQFF	TGCGCCAGCAGCCCACCTATGGTAGCAGCCTACAATGAGCAGTTCTTC
TRBJ2-4	NA	TRBV20-1	NA	CSAIRSDIQYF	TGCAGTGCGATCAGGTCGGACATTCAGTACTTC